One sample yielded the 16 T cell receptor beta chains listed below, sequenced in a study of identical twins. TCRdb ran MiXCR on the 5' RACE reads and lists one entry per CDR3 protein. The sample records approximately 300,000 distinct CDR3 sequences, 8% to 9.5% being singletons. These data also featured in a second study, about yellow fever vaccine responses in identical twins.

What was sequenced was CD8+ T cells sorted from blood. These receptors originate from a woman under 30 in good health.

V usage is TRBV27 and J usage is TRBJ2-7, with 7 bases identical to TRBD2. V shed 3 bases and J 3 bases; nucleotides not matched to a gene: 8. This CDR3 has 15 amino acids. Germline V gives CDR1 MNHEY, CDR2 SMNVEV (reference sequence). CDR3 coding DNA: TGTGCCAGCAGTTTTATCGGGCGGGAGAGCTACGAGCAGTACTTC. This translates into CASSFIGRESYEQYF.

The chain couples TRBV18 to TRBJ2-7; D remains unclear. CDR3 length: 15 amino acids. CDR1 and CDR2 (germline): KGHSH, LQKENI. Trimming removed 0 bases at V and 0 bases at J, with 9 bases between. This CDR3 is CASSPPGWSSYEQYF. Written as DNA, the CDR3 is TGTGCCAGCTCACCACCAGGGTGGAGCTCCTACGAGCAGTACTTC.

This chain connects TRBV20-1 to TRBJ2-3; 7 bases agree with TRBD2. Germline CDR1 is DFQATT and CDR2 is SNEGSKA (reference sequence). This CDR3 has 17 amino acids. V dropped 3 bases and J dropped 3; count of bases not matched to a gene: 15. CDR3 residues: CSASSILTSIFTDTQYF. In DNA form, the CDR3 reads TGCAGTGCTAGCTCTATTCTGACTAGCATTTTTACAGATACGCAGTATTTT.

The gene calls are TRBV24-1 and TRBJ2-1, with 7 bases that match TRBD1. V was pared by 0 bases and J by 12 bases, with 4 bases of the junction left unmatched. This CDR3 has 13 amino acids. In germline, CDR1 is KGHDR, CDR2 SFDVKD. CDR3 sequence: CATSDLLAGGQFF. CDR3 nucleotide sequence: TGTGCCACCAGTGATTTGCTGGCAGGGGGGCAGTTCTTC.

This clonotype was counted ten times or more. The chain has TRBV29-1 and TRBJ2-5; possibly TRBD1 for D (6 bases). Trimming removed 6 bases from V and 2 bases from J, with 16 bases in between. The CDR3 runs 14 residues. The germline CDR1 and CDR2 sequences are SQVTM and ANQGSEA. The CDR3 sequence: CSVEPGHPQETQYF. The CDR3 DNA follows: TGCAGCGTAGAGCCGGGACACCCACAAGAGACCCAGTACTTC.

This clonotype was counted at least ten times. The chain carries TRBV7-2 and TRBJ2-1; 12 nucleotides line up with TRBD2. V trimming: 5 bases; J trimming: 8 bases; junction bases outside the gene matches: 4. The CDR3 spans 14 residues. Per germline, CDR1 SGHTA and CDR2 FQGNSA. The CDR3 sequence is CASSPRLAGDEQFF. The DNA for the CDR3 is TGTGCCAGCAGCCCCCGACTAGCGGGAGATGAGCAGTTCTTC.

This clonotype was recorded at least ten times. The chain employs TRBV19 and TRBJ2-6; D gene ambiguous. The CDR3 covers 14 residues. Trimming removed 3 bases from V and 4 bases from J, with 7 bases in between. Germline V gene lookup returns CDR1 LNHDA and CDR2 SQIVND (reference sequence). The CDR3 reads CASSIVPGANVLTF. CDR3 nucleotide sequence: TGTGCCAGTAGTATTGTTCCCGGGGCCAACGTCCTGACTTTC. The full variable domain, with the rest looked up from reference TRBV19 and TRBJ2-6, is DGGITQSPKYLFRKEGQNVTLSCEQNLNHDAMYWYRQDPGQGLRLIYYSQIVNDFQKGDIAEGYSVSREKKESFPLTVTSAQKNPTAFYLCASSIVPGANVLTFGAGSRLTVL.

The chain has TRBV7-9 and TRBJ2-3, with 7 bases that match TRBD1. The CDR3 runs to 14 residues. Germline V gene data show CDR1 as SEHNR and CDR2 as FQNEAQ (reference sequence). Unmatched junction bases numbered 8, after V lost 8 bases and J lost 3 bases. In nucleotides, the CDR3 is TGTGCCAGCCGGGAAGGGGGCGCGACAGATACGCAGTATTTT. Residues: CASREGGATDTQYF.

CDR3 in DNA: TGTGCCAGCAGCTCTACTAGCGGGAGGGCCAGTGGGGATACGCAGTATTTT. Translating it yields CASSSTSGRASGDTQYF. This chain joins TRBV7-9 and TRBJ2-3; 13 bases map to TRBD2. J gave up 6 bases and V 4 bases, and 10 bases lay outside the gene matches. CDR3 size: 17 residues. From germline, CDR1 is SEHNR and CDR2 FQNEAQ (reference sequence).

This clonotype was seen many times. This chain uses TRBV20-1 with TRBJ2-7; TRBD2 matches at 8 bases. The length of the CDR3 is 13 residues. J lost 4 bases, V lost 3 bases, and 5 bases had no gene match. From germline, CDR1 is DFQATT and CDR2 SNEGSKA (reference sequence). The CDR3, as DNA: TGCAGTGCTAGGGCTAGCGGGCATTACGAGCAGTACTTC. Its translation is CSARASGHYEQYF.

This chain connects TRBV7-9 to TRBJ2-3, with D maybe TRBD2 (5 bases). The CDR3 has 14 residues. Trimming removed 5 bases at V and 4 bases at J, with 13 bases between. Germline V gene lookup returns CDR1 SEHNR and CDR2 FQNEAQ (reference sequence). As DNA, the CDR3 is TGTGCCAGCAGCGGAGGATTTTTAGCAGATACGCAGTATTTT. It codes for CASSGGFLADTQYF.

The rearrangement joins TRBV3-1 to TRBJ1-2, with a tentative D call TRBD1 (6 bases). Germline CDR1 and CDR2: LGHDT and YNNKEL (reference sequence). This CDR3 contains 16 residues. V was shortened by 3 bases and J by 4 bases, with 18 bases between the two germline ends. This CDR3 reads CASSQRGRGKTYGYTF. CDR3 DNA: TGTGCCAGCAGCCAGAGGGGCAGGGGCAAAACCTATGGCTACACCTTC.

There are a few counts of this clonotype. The J gene is TRBJ2-1, the V gene TRBV6-2 or TRBV6-3; D may be TRBD1 (6 bases). This CDR3 spans 14 amino acids. Germline lookup yields CDR1 MNHEY and CDR2 SVGEGT. The V end was cut by 6 bases, the J end by 3 bases, with 12 bases between. CDR3 sequence (DNA): TGTGCCAGCAGGCCTGGGGGCAACTACAATGAGCAGTTCTTC. This sequence encodes CASRPGGNYNEQFF.

A few counts support this clonotype. The CDR3 reads CASSENPTQRLETQYF. CDR3 nucleotide sequence: TGTGCCAGCAGCGAAAATCCGACTCAGCGTCTAGAGACCCAGTACTTC. The chain has TRBV4-2 and TRBJ2-5; no firm D call. Germline V lookup: CDR1 LGHNA, CDR2 YNFKEQ. Between the trimmed V and J ends, which lost 5 bases and 4 bases, there was a span of 20 bases. CDR3 size: 16 residues.

This clonotype was observed at least ten times. The chain is built from TRBV27 and TRBJ1-1, with 12 bases that match TRBD1. J was trimmed by 6 bases and V by 5 bases; bases with no gene match: 4. The CDR3 is made up of 14 amino acids. Germline values: CDR1 MNHEY, CDR2 SMNVEV (reference sequence). In DNA, the CDR3 is TGTGCCAGCAGTACGGGACAGGGGGCGGCTGAAGCTTTCTTT. Amino acid sequence: CASSTGQGAAEAFF.

This clonotype was picked up many times. The rearrangement uses TRBV5-1 and TRBJ2-7, with a possible D match to TRBD2 (5 bases). This CDR3 comprises 14 residues. V was trimmed by 1 base and J by 3 bases, leaving 11 bases between them. CDR1 is SGHRS, CDR2 YFSETQ, per germline. CDR3: CASSLTPDYYEQYF. CDR3 bases: TGCGCCAGCAGCTTGACACCCGACTACTACGAGCAGTACTTC.